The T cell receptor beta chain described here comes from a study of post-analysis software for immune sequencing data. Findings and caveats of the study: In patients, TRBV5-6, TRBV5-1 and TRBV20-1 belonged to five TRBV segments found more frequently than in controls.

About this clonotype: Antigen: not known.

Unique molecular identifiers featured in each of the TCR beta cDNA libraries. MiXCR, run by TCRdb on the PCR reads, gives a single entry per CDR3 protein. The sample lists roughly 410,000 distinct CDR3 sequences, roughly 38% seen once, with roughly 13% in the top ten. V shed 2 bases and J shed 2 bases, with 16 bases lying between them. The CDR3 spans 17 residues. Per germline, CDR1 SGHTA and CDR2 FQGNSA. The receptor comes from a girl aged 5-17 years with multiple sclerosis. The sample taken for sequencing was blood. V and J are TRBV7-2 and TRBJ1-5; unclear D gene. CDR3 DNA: TGTGCCAGCAGCTTAACACCACCTTCAAGAGGCAATCAGCCCCAGCATTTT. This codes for CASSLTPPSRGNQPQHF.